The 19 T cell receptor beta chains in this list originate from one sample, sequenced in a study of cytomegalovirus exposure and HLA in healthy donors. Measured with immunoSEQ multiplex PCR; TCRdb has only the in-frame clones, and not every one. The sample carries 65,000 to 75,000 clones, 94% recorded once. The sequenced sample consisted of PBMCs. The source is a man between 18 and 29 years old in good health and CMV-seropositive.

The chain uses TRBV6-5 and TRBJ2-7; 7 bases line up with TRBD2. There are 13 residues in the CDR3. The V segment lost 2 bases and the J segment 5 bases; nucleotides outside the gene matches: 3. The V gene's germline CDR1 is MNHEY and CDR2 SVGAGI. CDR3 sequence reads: CASSYVRGDEQYF. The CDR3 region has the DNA TGTGCCAGCAGTTACGTTCGGGGGGACGAGCAGTACTTC.

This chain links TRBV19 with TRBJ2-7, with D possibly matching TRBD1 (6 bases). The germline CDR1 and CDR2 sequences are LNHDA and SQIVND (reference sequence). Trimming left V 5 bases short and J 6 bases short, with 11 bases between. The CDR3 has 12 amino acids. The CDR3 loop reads CASSSQGFEQYF. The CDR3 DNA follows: TGTGCCAGTAGTTCACAGGGATTCGAGCAGTACTTC.

CDR3: CSVEVGGQGRTEAFF. The CDR3 nucleotides read TGCAGCGTTGAAGTGGGAGGACAGGGCAGAACTGAAGCTTTCTTT. V and J are TRBV29-1 and TRBJ1-1; 8 nucleotides align to TRBD1. V lost 1 base to trimming and J lost 5 bases; unmatched junction nucleotides: 9. The CDR3 covers 15 residues. Germline V lookup: CDR1 SQVTM, CDR2 ANQGSEA.

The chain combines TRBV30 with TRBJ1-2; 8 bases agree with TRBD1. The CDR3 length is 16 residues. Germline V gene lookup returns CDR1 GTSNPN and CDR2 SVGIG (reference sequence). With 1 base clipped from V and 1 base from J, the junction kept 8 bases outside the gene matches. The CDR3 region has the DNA TGTGCCTGGAGTGGAGGTGACAGGGGAGTTAACTATGGCTACACCTTC. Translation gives CAWSGGDRGVNYGYTF.

This CDR3 is CASSNPQGAHQEQYF. CDR3 nucleotide sequence: TGTGCCAGCAGCAATCCACAGGGGGCTCATCAGGAGCAGTACTTC. The rearrangement links TRBV28 to TRBJ2-7; 9 nucleotides line up with TRBD1. Germline loops: CDR1 MDHEN, CDR2 SYDVKM. J gave up 7 bases and V 6 bases, and 13 bases lay outside the gene matches. CDR3 size: 15 residues.

The CDR3 protein is CASSPWTGGLGYTF. The CDR3 coding sequence is TGTGCCAGCAGTCCCTGGACAGGGGGCCTTGGCTACACCTTC. The chain combines TRBV9 with TRBJ1-2; 11 nucleotides match TRBD1. J lost 7 bases, V lost 5 bases, and 7 bases had no gene match. CDR1 is SGDLS and CDR2 is YYNGEE in the germline V gene. The CDR3 is 14 residues long.

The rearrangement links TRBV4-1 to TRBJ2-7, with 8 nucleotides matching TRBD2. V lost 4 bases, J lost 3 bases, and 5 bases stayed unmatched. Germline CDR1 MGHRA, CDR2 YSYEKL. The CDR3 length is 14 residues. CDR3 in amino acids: CASSLREGGYEQYF. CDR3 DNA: TGCGCCAGCAGCCTTCGGGAGGGGGGCTACGAGCAGTACTTC.

CDR3 loop: CASSHSAAGTSTDTQYF. DNA of the CDR3: TGTGCCAGCAGCCACTCTGCGGCGGGGACTAGCACAGATACGCAGTATTTT. The genes are TRBV4-2 and TRBJ2-3; TRBD2 might be the D (6 bases). Looked up from germline, CDR1 is LGHNA and CDR2 is YNFKEQ. Trimming shortened V by 3 bases and J by 0 bases, and 16 bases separated the two germline ends. CDR3 length: 17 residues.

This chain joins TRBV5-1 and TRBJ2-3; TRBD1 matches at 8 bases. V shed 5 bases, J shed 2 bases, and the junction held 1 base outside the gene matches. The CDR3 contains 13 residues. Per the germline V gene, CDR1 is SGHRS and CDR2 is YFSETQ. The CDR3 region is CASRDRVTDTQYF. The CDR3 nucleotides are TGCGCCAGCAGGGACAGGGTCACAGATACGCAGTATTTT.

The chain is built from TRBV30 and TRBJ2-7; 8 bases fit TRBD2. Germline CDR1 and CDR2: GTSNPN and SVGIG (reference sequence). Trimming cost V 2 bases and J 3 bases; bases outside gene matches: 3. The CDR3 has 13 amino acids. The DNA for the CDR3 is TGTGCCTGGAGTACCGGGACTAGCTACGAGCAGTACTTC. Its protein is CAWSTGTSYEQYF. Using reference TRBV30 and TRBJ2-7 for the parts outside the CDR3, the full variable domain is SQTIHQWPATLVQPVGSPLSLECTVEGTSNPNLYWYRQAAGRGLQLLFYSVGIGQISSEVPQNLSASRPQDRQFILSSKKLLLSDSGFYLCAWSTGTSYEQYFGPGTRLTVT.

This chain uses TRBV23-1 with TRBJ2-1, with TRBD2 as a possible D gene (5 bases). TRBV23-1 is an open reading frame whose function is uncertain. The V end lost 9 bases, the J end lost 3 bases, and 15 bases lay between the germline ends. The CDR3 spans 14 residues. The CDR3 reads CARNPSGFYNEQFF. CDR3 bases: TGCGCCAGAAACCCAAGCGGTTTCTACAATGAGCAGTTCTTC.

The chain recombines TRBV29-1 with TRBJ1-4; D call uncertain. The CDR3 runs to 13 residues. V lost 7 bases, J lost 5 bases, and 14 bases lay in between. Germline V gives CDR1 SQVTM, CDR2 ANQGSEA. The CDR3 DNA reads TGCAGCGGGTCCAAAGAGAGGAATGAAAAACTGTTTTTT. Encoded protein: CSGSKERNEKLFF.

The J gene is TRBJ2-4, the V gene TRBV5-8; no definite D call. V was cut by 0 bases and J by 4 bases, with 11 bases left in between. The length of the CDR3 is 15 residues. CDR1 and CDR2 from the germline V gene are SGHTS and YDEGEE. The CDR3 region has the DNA TGTGCCAGCAGCTTGGGGCAGTTTTCTAAAAACATTCAGTACTTC. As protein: CASSLGQFSKNIQYF.

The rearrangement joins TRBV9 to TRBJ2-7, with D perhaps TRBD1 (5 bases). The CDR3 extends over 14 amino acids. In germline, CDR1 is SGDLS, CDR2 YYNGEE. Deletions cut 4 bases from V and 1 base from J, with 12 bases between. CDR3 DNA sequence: TGTGCCAGCAGCTCACACAGGAATTCCTACGAGCAGTACTTC. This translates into CASSSHRNSYEQYF.

The CDR3 here is CASSLDPGSTEAFF. The CDR3 DNA sequence: TGTGCCAGCAGCTTAGACCCGGGGAGCACTGAAGCTTTCTTT. The chain links TRBV11-2 to TRBJ1-1; no clear D. CDR3 length equals 14 residues. In germline, CDR1 is SGHAT, CDR2 FQNNGV. V was cut by 0 bases and J by 4 bases, with 9 bases left in between.

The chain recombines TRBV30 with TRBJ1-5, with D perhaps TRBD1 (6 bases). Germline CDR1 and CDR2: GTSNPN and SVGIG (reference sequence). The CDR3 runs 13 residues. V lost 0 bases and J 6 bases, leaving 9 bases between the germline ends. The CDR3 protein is CAWSVQGSQPQHF. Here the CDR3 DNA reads TGTGCCTGGAGTGTACAGGGAAGTCAGCCCCAGCATTTT. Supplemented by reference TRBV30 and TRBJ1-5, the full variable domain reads SQTIHQWPATLVQPVGSPLSLECTVEGTSNPNLYWYRQAAGRGLQLLFYSVGIGQISSEVPQNLSASRPQDRQFILSSKKLLLSDSGFYLCAWSVQGSQPQHFGDGTRLSIL.

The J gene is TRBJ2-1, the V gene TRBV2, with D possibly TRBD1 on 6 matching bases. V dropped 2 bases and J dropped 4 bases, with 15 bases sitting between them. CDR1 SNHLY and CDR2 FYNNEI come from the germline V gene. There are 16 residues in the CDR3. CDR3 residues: CASSEFLGAEYNEQFF. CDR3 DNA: TGTGCCAGCAGTGAATTTCTGGGGGCAGAGTACAATGAGCAGTTCTTC.

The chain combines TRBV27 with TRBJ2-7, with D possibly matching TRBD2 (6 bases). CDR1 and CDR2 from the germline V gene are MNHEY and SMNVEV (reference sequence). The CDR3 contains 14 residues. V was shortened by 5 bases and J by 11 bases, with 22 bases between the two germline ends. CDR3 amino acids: CASSTLRDSPEEYF. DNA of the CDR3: TGTGCCAGCAGTACCTTACGGGACTCTCCTGAGGAGTACTTC.

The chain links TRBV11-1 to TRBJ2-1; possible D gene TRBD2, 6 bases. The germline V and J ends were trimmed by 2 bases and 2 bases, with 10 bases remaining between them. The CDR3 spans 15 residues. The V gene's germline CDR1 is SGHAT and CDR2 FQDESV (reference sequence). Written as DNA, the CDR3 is TGTGCCAGCAGCTTACTAGCGTTCCCCTACAATGAGCAGTTCTTC. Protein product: CASSLLAFPYNEQFF.